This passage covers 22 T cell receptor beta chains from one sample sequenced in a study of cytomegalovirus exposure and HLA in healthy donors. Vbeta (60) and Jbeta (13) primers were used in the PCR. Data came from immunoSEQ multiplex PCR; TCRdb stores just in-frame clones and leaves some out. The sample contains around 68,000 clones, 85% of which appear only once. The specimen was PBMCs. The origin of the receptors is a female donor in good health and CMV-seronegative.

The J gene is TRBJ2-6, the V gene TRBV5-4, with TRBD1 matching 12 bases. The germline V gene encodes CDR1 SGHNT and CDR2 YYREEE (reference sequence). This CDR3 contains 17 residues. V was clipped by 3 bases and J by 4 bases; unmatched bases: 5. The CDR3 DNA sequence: TGTGCCAGCAGCTGGGACAGGGGGCGGACAGGGGCCAACGTCCTGACTTTC. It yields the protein CASSWDRGRTGANVLTF.

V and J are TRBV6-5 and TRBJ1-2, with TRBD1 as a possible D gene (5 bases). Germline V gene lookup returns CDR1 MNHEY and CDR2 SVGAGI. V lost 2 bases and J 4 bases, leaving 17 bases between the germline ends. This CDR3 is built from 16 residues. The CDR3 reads CASSYPTGVYGYGYTF. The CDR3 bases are TGTGCCAGCAGTTACCCTACGGGGGTTTATGGCTATGGCTACACCTTC.

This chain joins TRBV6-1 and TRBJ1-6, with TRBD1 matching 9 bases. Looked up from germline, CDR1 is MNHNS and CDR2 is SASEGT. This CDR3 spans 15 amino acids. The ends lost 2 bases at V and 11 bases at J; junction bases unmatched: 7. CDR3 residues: CASSEPGTGKTPLHF. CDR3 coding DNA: TGTGCCAGCAGTGAACCGGGGACAGGGAAAACACCCCTCCACTTT.

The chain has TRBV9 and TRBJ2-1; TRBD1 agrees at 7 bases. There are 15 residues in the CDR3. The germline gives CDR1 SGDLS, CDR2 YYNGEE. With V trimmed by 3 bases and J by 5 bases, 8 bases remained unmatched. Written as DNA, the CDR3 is TGTGCCAGCAGCGCGAGACAGGGAATGGACAATGAGCAGTTCTTC. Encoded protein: CASSARQGMDNEQFF.

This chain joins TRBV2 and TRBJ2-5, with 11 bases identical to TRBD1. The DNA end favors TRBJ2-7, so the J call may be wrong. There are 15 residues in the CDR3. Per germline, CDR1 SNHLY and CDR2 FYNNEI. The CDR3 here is CASRAGTGGSYEQYF. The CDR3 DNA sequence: TGTGCCAGCAGAGCCGGGACAGGGGGGTCCTACGAGCAGTACTTC.

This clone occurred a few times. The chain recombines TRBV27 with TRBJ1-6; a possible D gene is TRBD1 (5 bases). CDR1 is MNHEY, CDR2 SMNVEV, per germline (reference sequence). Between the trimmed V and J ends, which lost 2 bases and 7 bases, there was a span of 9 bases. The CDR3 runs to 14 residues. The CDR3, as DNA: TGTGCCAGCAGTTTACGGGGGGGGAATTCACCCCTCCACTTT. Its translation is CASSLRGGNSPLHF.

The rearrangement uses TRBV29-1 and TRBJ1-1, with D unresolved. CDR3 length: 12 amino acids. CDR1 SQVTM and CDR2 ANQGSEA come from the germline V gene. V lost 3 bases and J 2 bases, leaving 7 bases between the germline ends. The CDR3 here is CSVESPNTEAFF. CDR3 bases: TGCAGCGTTGAGTCTCCCAACACTGAAGCTTTCTTT.

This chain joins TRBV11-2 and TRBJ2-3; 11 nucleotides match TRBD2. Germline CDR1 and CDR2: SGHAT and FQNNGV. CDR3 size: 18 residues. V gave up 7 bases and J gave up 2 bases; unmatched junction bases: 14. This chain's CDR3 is CASTPDVRLAGTTDTQYF. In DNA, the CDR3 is TGTGCCAGCACCCCTGACGTCCGACTAGCGGGGACCACAGATACGCAGTATTTT.

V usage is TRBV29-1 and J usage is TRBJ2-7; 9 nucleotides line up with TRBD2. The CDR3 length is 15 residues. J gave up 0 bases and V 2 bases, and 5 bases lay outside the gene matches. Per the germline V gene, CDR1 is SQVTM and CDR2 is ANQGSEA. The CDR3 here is CSVEIAGAPSYEQYF. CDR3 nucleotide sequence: TGCAGCGTTGAAATAGCGGGGGCCCCCTCCTACGAGCAGTACTTC.

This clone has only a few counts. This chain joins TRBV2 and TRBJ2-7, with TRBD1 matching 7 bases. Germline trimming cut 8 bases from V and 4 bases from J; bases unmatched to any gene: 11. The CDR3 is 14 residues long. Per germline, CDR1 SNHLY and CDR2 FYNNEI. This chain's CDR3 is CASLSRQGGYEQYF. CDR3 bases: TGTGCCAGCTTGTCGAGACAGGGTGGTTACGAGCAGTACTTC.

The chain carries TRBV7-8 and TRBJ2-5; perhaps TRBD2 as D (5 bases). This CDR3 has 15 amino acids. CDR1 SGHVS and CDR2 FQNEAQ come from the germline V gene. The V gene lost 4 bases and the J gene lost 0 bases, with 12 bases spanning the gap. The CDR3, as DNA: TGTGCCAGCAGCTCAAGCGGCCCCGACCAAGAGACCCAGTACTTC. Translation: CASSSSGPDQETQYF.

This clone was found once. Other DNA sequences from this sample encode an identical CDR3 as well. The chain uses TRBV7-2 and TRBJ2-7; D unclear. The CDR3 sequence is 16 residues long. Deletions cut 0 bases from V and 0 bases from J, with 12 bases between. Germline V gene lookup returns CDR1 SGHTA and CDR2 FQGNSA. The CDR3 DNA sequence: TGTGCCAGCAGCTTAGCGGGTAGCCTCAGCTCCTACGAGCAGTACTTC. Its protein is CASSLAGSLSSYEQYF. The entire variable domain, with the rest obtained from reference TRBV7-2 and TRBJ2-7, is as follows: GAGVSQSPSNKVTEKGKDVELRCDPISGHTALYWYRQSLGQGLEFLIYFQGNSAPDKSGLPSDRFSAERTGGSVSTLTIQRTQQEDSAVYLCASSLAGSLSSYEQYFGPGTRLTVT.

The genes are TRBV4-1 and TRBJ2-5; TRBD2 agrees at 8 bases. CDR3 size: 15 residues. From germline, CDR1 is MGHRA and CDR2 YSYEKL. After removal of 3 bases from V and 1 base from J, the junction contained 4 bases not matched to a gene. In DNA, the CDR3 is TGCGCCAGCAGCCATAGCGGGGTCCTCCAAGAGACCCAGTACTTC. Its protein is CASSHSGVLQETQYF.

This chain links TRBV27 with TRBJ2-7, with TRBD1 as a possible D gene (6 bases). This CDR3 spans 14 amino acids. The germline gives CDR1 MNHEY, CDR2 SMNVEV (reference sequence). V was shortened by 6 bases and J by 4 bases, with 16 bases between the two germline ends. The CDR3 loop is CASSPQGYVYEQYF. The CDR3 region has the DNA TGTGCCAGCAGCCCCCAGGGGTACGTGTACGAGCAGTACTTC.

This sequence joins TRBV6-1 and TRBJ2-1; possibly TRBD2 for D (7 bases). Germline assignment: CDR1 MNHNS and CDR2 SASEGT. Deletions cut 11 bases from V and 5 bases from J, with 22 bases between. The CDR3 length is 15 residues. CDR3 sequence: CAGGGKGDRNNEQFF. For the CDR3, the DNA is TGTGCCGGGGGGGGGAAGGGGGATCGGAACAATGAGCAGTTCTTC.

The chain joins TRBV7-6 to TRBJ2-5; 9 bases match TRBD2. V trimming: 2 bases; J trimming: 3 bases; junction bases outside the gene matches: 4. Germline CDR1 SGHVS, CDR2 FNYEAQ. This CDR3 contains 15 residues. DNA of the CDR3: TGTGCCAGCAGCTTACCTAGCGGGGAGAAAGAGACCCAGTACTTC. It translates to CASSLPSGEKETQYF.

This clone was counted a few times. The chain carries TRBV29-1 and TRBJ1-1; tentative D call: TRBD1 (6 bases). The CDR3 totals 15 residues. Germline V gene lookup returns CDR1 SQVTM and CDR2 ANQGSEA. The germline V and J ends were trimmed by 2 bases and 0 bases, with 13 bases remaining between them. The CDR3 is CSVETLEGVNTEAFF. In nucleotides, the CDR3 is TGCAGCGTTGAAACTCTCGAGGGGGTGAACACTGAAGCTTTCTTT. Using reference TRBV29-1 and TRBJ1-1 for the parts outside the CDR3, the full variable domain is SAVISQKPSRDICQRGTSLTIQCQVDSQVTMMFWYRQQPGQSLTLIATANQGSEATYESGFVIDKFPISRPNLTFSTLTVSNMSPEDSSIYLCSVETLEGVNTEAFFGQGTRLTVV.

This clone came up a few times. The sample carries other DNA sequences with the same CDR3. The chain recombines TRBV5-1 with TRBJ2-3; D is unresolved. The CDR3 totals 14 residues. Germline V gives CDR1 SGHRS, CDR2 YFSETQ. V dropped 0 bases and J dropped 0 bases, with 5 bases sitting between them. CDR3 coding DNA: TGCGCCAGCAGCTTGGGTACTAGCACAGATACGCAGTATTTT. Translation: CASSLGTSTDTQYF.

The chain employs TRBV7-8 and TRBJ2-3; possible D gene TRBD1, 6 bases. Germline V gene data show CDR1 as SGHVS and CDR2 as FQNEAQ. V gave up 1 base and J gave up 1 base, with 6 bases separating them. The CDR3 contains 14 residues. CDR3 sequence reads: CASSLGTGTDTQYF. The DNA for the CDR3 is TGTGCCAGCAGCTTAGGGACAGGCACAGATACGCAGTATTTT.

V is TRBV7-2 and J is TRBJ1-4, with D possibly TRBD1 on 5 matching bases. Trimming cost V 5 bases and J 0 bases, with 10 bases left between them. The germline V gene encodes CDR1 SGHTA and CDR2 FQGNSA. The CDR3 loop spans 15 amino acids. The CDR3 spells CASSGRTTTNEKLFF. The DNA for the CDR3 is TGTGCCAGCAGCGGCAGGACAACAACTAATGAAAAACTGTTTTTT.

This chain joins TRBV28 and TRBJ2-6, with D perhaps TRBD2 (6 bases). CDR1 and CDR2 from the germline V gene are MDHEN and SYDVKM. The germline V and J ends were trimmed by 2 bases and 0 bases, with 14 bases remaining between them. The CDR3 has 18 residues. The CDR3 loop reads CASSLEDWRGSGANVLTF. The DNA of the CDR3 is TGTGCCAGCAGTTTAGAAGATTGGCGGGGCTCTGGGGCCAACGTCCTGACTTTC.

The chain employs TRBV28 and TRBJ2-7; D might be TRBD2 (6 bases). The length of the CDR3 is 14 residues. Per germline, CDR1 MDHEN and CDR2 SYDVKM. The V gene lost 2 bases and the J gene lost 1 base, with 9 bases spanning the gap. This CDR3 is CASSLMGGSYEQYF. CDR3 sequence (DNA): TGTGCCAGCAGTTTAATGGGGGGTTCCTACGAGCAGTACTTC. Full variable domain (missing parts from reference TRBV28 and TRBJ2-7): DVKVTQSSRYLVKRTGEKVFLECVQDMDHENMFWYRQDPGLGLRLIYFSYDVKMKEKGDIPEGYSVSREKKERFSLILESASTNQTSMYLCASSLMGGSYEQYFGPGTRLTVT.